The 29 T cell receptor beta chains below all came from one sample that was sequenced in a study of T cells in Graves' hyperthyroidism and ophthalmopathy. RNA transcripts served as the template for amplifying TCR beta CDR3 regions. The primer set for the first-round RT-PCR of the TCR CDR3 was HTBI. TCRdb re-analysed the multiplex PCR reads in MiXCR, keeping a single row per CDR3 protein. The sample shows approximately 330,000 distinct CDR3 sequences, around a fifth of them seen only once. The sequenced material came from blood. Receptor source: a woman aged 50 to 65 with Graves' hyperthyroidism.

This clonotype turned up a few times. The V and J genes are TRBV9 and TRBJ2-3, with a tentative D call TRBD2 (5 bases). Germline V lookup: CDR1 SGDLS, CDR2 YYNGEE. This CDR3 is 15 amino acids long. V was cut by 3 bases and J by 1 base, with 12 bases left in between. The CDR3 coding sequence is TGTGCCAGCAGCGCCCTCGAGGGAGGCACAGATACGCAGTATTTT. Protein product: CASSALEGGTDTQYF.

A single count supports this clonotype. This chain joins TRBV10-1 and TRBJ2-7; 8 bases map to TRBD2. V was pared by 5 bases and J by 3 bases, with 12 bases of the junction left unmatched. The germline V gene has CDR1 WNHNN and CDR2 SYGVQD (reference sequence). This CDR3 has 16 residues. This chain's CDR3 is CASSPATGTRIYEQYF. The DNA of the CDR3 is TGCGCCAGCAGTCCGGCCACCGGGACTAGGATCTACGAGCAGTACTTC.

At least ten counts were recorded for this clonotype. The genes are TRBV4-1 and TRBJ2-7; 8 bases line up with TRBD2. Trimming took 1 base from V and 5 from J; bases not matched to a gene: 4. CDR3 length: 14 amino acids. CDR1 and CDR2 (germline): MGHRA, YSYEKL. In nucleotides, the CDR3 is TGCGCCAGCAGCCAAGTGACTAGCGTGGACGAGCAGTACTTC. Protein product: CASSQVTSVDEQYF.

Many counts were recorded for this clonotype. The chain uses TRBV5-8 and TRBJ1-1; maybe TRBD1 (5 bases). Trimming stripped 0 bases from V and 0 bases from J, with 9 bases between. Germline values: CDR1 SGHTS, CDR2 YDEGEE. The CDR3 is 15 residues long. CDR3 protein: CASSLGQRMNTEAFF. The CDR3 DNA reads as TGTGCCAGCAGCTTGGGACAGAGAATGAACACTGAAGCTTTCTTT.

V usage is TRBV2 and J usage is TRBJ2-7; TRBD2 aligns across 9 bases. Germline V lookup: CDR1 SNHLY, CDR2 FYNNEI. J was trimmed by 1 base and V by 6 bases; bases with no gene match: 7. The CDR3 runs to 15 residues. The CDR3 DNA sequence: TGTGCCAGCAGCCCCCATGCGGGAGGGTCCTACGAGCAGTACTTC. The encoded protein is CASSPHAGGSYEQYF.

The rearrangement links TRBV11-2 to TRBJ2-1; 7 nucleotides line up with TRBD2. The V segment lost 2 bases and the J segment 0 bases; nucleotides outside the gene matches: 7. This CDR3 is built from 17 residues. The germline CDR1 and CDR2 sequences are SGHAT and FQNNGV. DNA for the CDR3: TGTGCCAGCAGCTTATTCGCTAGCGGAAGCTCCTACAATGAGCAGTTCTTC. Encoded protein: CASSLFASGSSYNEQFF.

This clonotype has only a few counts. CDR3 protein: CASSLDGGGQETQYF. The CDR3 coding sequence is TGCGCCAGCAGCTTGGACGGCGGGGGACAAGAGACCCAGTACTTC. The rearrangement joins TRBV5-1 to TRBJ2-5; 7 bases line up with TRBD2. The length of the CDR3 is 15 residues. CDR1 SGHRS and CDR2 YFSETQ come from the germline V gene. The junction had 4 bases not matched to a gene; V was cut back by 0 bases and J by 2 bases.

Regarding this clonotype: The DNA is left out, because the CDR3 cannot be placed on it with certainty; the CDR3 is given as TCRdb lists it. J is TRBJ1-5 and V is TRBV7-9. CDR1 and CDR2 (germline): SEHNR, FQNEAQ (reference sequence). The CDR3 is 20 amino acids long, termini counted. The CDR3 protein is CASSLEALEQYFGPGQPQHF.

At least ten counts were recorded for this clonotype. V and J are TRBV6-1 and TRBJ2-7, with 7 nucleotides matching TRBD1. Germline V gene data show CDR1 as MNHNS and CDR2 as SASEGT. Trimming took 6 bases from V and 5 from J; bases not matched to a gene: 16. This CDR3 spans 16 amino acids. In DNA, the CDR3 is TGTGCCAGCAGAAAGACAGGGTTGGGGCTTGTGGACGAGCAGTACTTC. Translated, it gives CASRKTGLGLVDEQYF.

The sample holds many counts of this clonotype. The rearrangement joins TRBV3-1 to TRBJ2-7, with D maybe TRBD1 (5 bases). CDR3 length equals 15 residues. Trimming took off 1 base at V and 4 bases at J, with 14 bases between the two ends. Germline CDR1 LGHDT, CDR2 YNNKEL (reference sequence). CDR3 DNA sequence: TGTGCCAGCAGCCAAGGACAGTCGATACATTACGAGCAGTACTTC. Its protein is CASSQGQSIHYEQYF.

There are many counts of this clonotype. The chain uses TRBV28 and TRBJ1-5, with TRBD1 identical over 8 bases. This CDR3 is built from 16 residues. The germline V gene encodes CDR1 MDHEN and CDR2 SYDVKM. Trimming cost V 6 bases and J 0 bases; bases outside gene matches: 7. The CDR3 DNA is TGTGCCAGCAGGCATCGGACAGGGTATAGCAATCAGCCCCAGCATTTT. Its translation is CASRHRTGYSNQPQHF.

This clonotype appeared many times. The rearrangement joins TRBV7-9 to TRBJ1-4; no definite D call. V was trimmed by 3 bases and J by 6 bases, leaving 8 bases between them. Germline values: CDR1 SEHNR, CDR2 FQNEAQ (reference sequence). The CDR3 has 13 residues. This CDR3 reads CASSLNPYEKLFF. CDR3 coding DNA: TGTGCCAGCAGCTTGAATCCATATGAAAAACTGTTTTTT. Based on the CDR3 plus reference TRBV7-9 and TRBJ1-4, the full variable domain is DTGVSQNPRHKITKRGQNVTFRCDPISEHNRLYWYRQTLGQGPEFLTYFQNEAQLEKSRLLSDRFSAERPKGSFSTLEIQRTEQGDSAMYLCASSLNPYEKLFFGSGTQLSVL.

This clonotype was observed at least ten times. The chain links TRBV6-2 or TRBV6-3 to TRBJ1-1; D unclear. Germline-derived CDR1 and CDR2 are MNHEY and SVGEGT. This CDR3 is 13 amino acids long. Trimming removed 4 bases from V and 0 bases from J, with 6 bases in between. This CDR3 reads CASSSKLNTEAFF. In nucleotides, the CDR3 is TGTGCCAGCAGTTCCAAGCTGAACACTGAAGCTTTCTTT.

This clonotype occurred a few times. The genes are TRBV6-1 and TRBJ1-3; D is ambiguous. Germline assignment: CDR1 MNHNS and CDR2 SASEGT. CDR3 length: 11 residues. With 3 bases removed from V and 6 bases from J, the gap between germline ends came to 3 bases. CDR3 nucleotides: TGTGCCAGCAGTGAGGTAAACACCATATATTTT. Its translation: CASSEVNTIYF.

Notes on this clonotype: Germline and junction disagree at one end, which may indicate a read error. The V call is TRBV20-1, the J call TRBJ2-1; TRBD1 aligns across 7 bases. This CDR3 contains 11 residues. The germline V gene has CDR1 DFQATT and CDR2 SNEGSKA (reference sequence). The CDR3 nucleotides are TGCAGTGCTAGAGGCCGGACAGGAGACCTCTTC. Translation gives CSARGRTGDLF.

In its sample, this clonotype was seen many times. The gene calls are TRBV15 and TRBJ2-7, with 12 positions matching TRBD2. Per the germline V gene, CDR1 is LNHNV and CDR2 is YYDKDF (reference sequence). V lost 5 bases and J lost 5; bases outside the gene matches: 7. CDR3 length equals 15 residues. CDR3 nucleotides: TGTGCCACCAGCGTTAGGACTAGCGGGAACGACGAGCAGTACTTC. This gives the protein CATSVRTSGNDEQYF. The full variable domain, in which reference TRBV15 and TRBJ2-7 provide the parts outside the CDR3, is DAMVIQNPRYQVTQFGKPVTLSCSQTLNHNVMYWYQQKSSQAPKLLFHYYDKDFNNEADTPDNFQSRRPNTSFCFLDIRSPGLGDTAMYLCATSVRTSGNDEQYFGPGTRLTVT.

This clonotype was observed a handful of times. V usage is TRBV20-1 and J usage is TRBJ2-6; 9 bases are a match to TRBD1. Looked up from germline, CDR1 is DFQATT and CDR2 is SNEGSKA (reference sequence). Trimming at V came to 5 bases and at J to 8 bases, leaving 7 bases not matched to a gene. The CDR3 runs to 14 residues. The CDR3 bases are TGCAGTGCTGGGGGGGACAGGGAGACCAACGTCCTGACTTTC. It is translated as CSAGGDRETNVLTF.

There are many counts of this clonotype. This chain joins TRBV28 and TRBJ1-2; 8 positions match TRBD1. From germline, CDR1 is MDHEN and CDR2 SYDVKM. The CDR3 runs 15 residues. V shed 5 bases, J shed 3 bases, and the junction held 8 bases outside the gene matches. The CDR3 sequence is CASSLSGGSDYGYTF. As DNA, the CDR3 is TGTGCCAGCAGTCTCTCAGGGGGCTCGGACTATGGCTACACCTTC.

The rearrangement links TRBV28 to TRBJ1-3; no firm D call. CDR3 length equals 15 residues. The V and J ends lost 6 bases and 1 base respectively, with 13 bases between them. The germline V gene encodes CDR1 MDHEN and CDR2 SYDVKM. DNA of the CDR3: TGTGCCAGCAGAAGAGGAAGGTCGTCTGGAAACACCATATATTTT. This sequence encodes CASRRGRSSGNTIYF.

This clonotype was recorded at least ten times. The V gene is TRBV3-1, the J gene TRBJ1-1; tentative D call: TRBD1 (6 bases). There are 14 residues in the CDR3. The V and J ends lost 2 bases and 2 bases respectively, with 9 bases between them. Per the germline V gene, CDR1 is LGHDT and CDR2 is YNNKEL (reference sequence). The CDR3 DNA is TGTGCCAGCAGCCAACGGGGGGCTAACACTGAAGCTTTCTTT. This encodes CASSQRGANTEAFF.

This chain links TRBV10-2 with TRBJ1-1; no firm D call. Germline loops: CDR1 WSHSY, CDR2 SAAADI. With 4 bases removed from V and 4 bases from J, the gap between germline ends came to 4 bases. CDR3 length: 11 residues. Here the CDR3 reads CASSATTEAFF. The CDR3 coding sequence is TGCGCCAGCAGTGCTACCACTGAAGCTTTCTTT.

This clonotype was detected many times. The V gene is TRBV18, the J gene TRBJ1-5; no clear D gene. CDR3 length equals 13 residues. Trimming removed 2 bases at V and 4 bases at J, with 6 bases between. In germline, CDR1 is KGHSH, CDR2 LQKENI. CDR3 nucleotides: TGTGCCAGCTCACCAGACACAAATCAGCCCCAGCATTTT. This gives the protein CASSPDTNQPQHF.

In its sample, this clonotype was seen many times. CDR3 residues: CAWSAGTHNNYGYTF. The CDR3 region has the DNA TGTGCCTGGAGCGCAGGGACCCACAATAACTATGGCTACACCTTC. J is TRBJ1-2 and V is TRBV30; possible D gene TRBD1, 5 bases. The CDR3 extends over 15 amino acids. Trimming took 3 bases from V and 1 from J, leaving 15 bases between them. Germline CDR1 reads GTSNPN; CDR2 reads SVGIG (reference sequence). The complete variable domain, with remaining parts taken from reference TRBV30 and TRBJ1-2, reads SQTIHQWPATLVQPVGSPLSLECTVEGTSNPNLYWYRQAAGRGLQLLFYSVGIGQISSEVPQNLSASRPQDRQFILSSKKLLLSDSGFYLCAWSAGTHNNYGYTFGSGTRLTVV.

Note on this clonotype: Possible read error: a much larger clone is one base away. The chain carries TRBV28 and TRBJ1-2, with TRBD1 as a possible D gene (5 bases). The CDR3 covers 12 residues. CDR1 is MDHEN, CDR2 SYDVKM, per germline. DNA for the CDR3: TGTGCCAGCCATGGGGGGAACTATGACTACACCTTC. This encodes CASHGGNYDYTF.

On this clonotype itself: Being one base from a much bigger clone, this may be a read error. It is likely a read error, because the conserved phenylalanine at the end of the CDR3 is missing. The chain links TRBV5-1 to TRBJ1-4; the D is unclear. Trimming stripped 4 bases from V and 5 bases from J, with 12 bases between. CDR1 and CDR2 from the germline V gene are SGHRS and YFSETQ. The CDR3 extends over 14 amino acids. The CDR3 sequence: CASSRQDANEKLFS. The CDR3 nucleotides are TGCGCCAGCAGCCGGCAGGACGCGAATGAAAAACTGTTTTCT.

This clonotype has ten or more counts. The CDR3 here is CASSPGRTSVWTKELFF. In DNA, the CDR3 is TGTGCCAGCAGCCCCGGACGGACCTCGGTTTGGACGAAGGAGCTGTTTTTT. The rearrangement uses TRBV11-2 and TRBJ2-2; D unclear. The CDR3 sequence is 17 residues long. The germline gives CDR1 SGHAT, CDR2 FQNNGV. V dropped 5 bases and J dropped 10 bases, with 26 bases sitting between them. The whole variable domain, filled in from reference TRBV11-2 and TRBJ2-2, reads EAGVAQSPRYKIIEKRQSVAFWCNPISGHATLYWYQQILGQGPKLLIQFQNNGVVDDSQLPKDRFSAERLKGVDSTLKIQPAKLEDSAVYLCASSPGRTSVWTKELFFGEGSRLTVL.

This clonotype was observed at least ten times. This chain connects TRBV6-1 to TRBJ2-2, with TRBD2 identical over 14 bases. Per the germline V gene, CDR1 is MNHNS and CDR2 is SASEGT. V trimming: 5 bases; J trimming: 0 bases; junction bases outside the gene matches: 8. This CDR3 is built from 19 residues. The CDR3 sequence: CASSPPGLAGGANTGELFF. The CDR3 coding sequence is TGTGCCAGCAGTCCCCCAGGACTAGCGGGAGGTGCGAACACCGGGGAGCTGTTTTTT.

This clonotype appeared many times. The chain joins TRBV28 to TRBJ2-7; D may match TRBD1 or TRBD2 (5 bases each). CDR1 MDHEN and CDR2 SYDVKM come from the germline V gene. Trimming left V 6 bases short and J 6 bases short, with 12 bases between. The CDR3 is 12 amino acids. CDR3 residues: CASRGRFGEQYF. CDR3 DNA: TGTGCCAGCAGGGGACGGTTTGGCGAGCAGTACTTC.

This clonotype was counted at least ten times. This chain joins TRBV9 and TRBJ1-6, with no clear D. In germline, CDR1 is SGDLS, CDR2 YYNGEE. V lost 1 base, J lost 8 bases, and 13 bases lay in between. There are 15 residues in the CDR3. The CDR3: CASSVFPGDDSPLHF. In DNA form, the CDR3 reads TGTGCCAGCAGCGTATTCCCTGGTGACGATTCACCCCTCCACTTT. The variable domain in full, completed from reference TRBV9 and TRBJ1-6, reads DSGVTQTPKHLITATGQRVTLRCSPRSGDLSVYWYQQSLDQGLQFLIQYYNGEERAKGNILERFSAQQFPDLHSELNLSSLELGDSALYFCASSVFPGDDSPLHFGNGTRLTVT.